This TCR beta chain was profiled in a study of beta chain features in type 1 diabetes. Study-wide context: Patients were similar to healthy donors in age and gender (as well as in cell yields). Overall study findings and caveats: Among all four CD4+ subsets, Type 1 diabetes patients had TCRB CDR3s that were moderately but significantly shorter. VDJ junctions from patients with type 1 diabetes contained fewer insertions and more deletions.

Germline V lookup: CDR1 LNHDA, CDR2 SQIVND (reference sequence). The CDR3 consists of 15 residues. Trimming removed 3 bases from V and 8 bases from J, with 19 bases in between. Populations obtained by sorting all exceeded 95% purity. Comments on this clone: Its antigen is still unknown.

Isolated RNA was reverse transcribed in full, so expressed TCRB transcripts were sequenced. Measured with immunoSEQ multiplex PCR; TCRdb has only the in-frame clones, and not every one. The sample includes 150,000 to 200,000 clones, around 9% seen only once; the top ten take around 0.7%. This chain uses TRBV19 with TRBJ1-2; D is undetermined. The sequencing input was central memory CD4+ T cells from blood. This clonotype originated in a woman in her twenties or thirties with type 1 diabetes. The CDR3 DNA is TGTGCCAGTAGTATTCTCTTCCCCCGGGTTATGGGCTACACCTTC. Amino acid sequence: CASSILFPRVMGYTF.